The T cell receptor (beta chain) described here comes from a study of cytomegalovirus exposure and HLA in healthy donors. Whole-study findings and limits: Later analysis suggested most CMV-associated TCR beta chains were HLA-restricted. For most TCR beta V segments, an earlier analysis put the productive rate at about 87% or about 30% of the time.

The V gene's germline CDR1 is SGHRS and CDR2 YFSETQ. The CDR3 has 13 residues. Trimming stripped 4 bases from V and 7 bases from J, with 9 bases between. In the PCR, 60 Vbeta and 13 Jbeta primers were used. Profiled with immunoSEQ multiplex PCR; TCRdb holds only in-frame clones, not every one. Found here are approximately 110,000 clones, around two thirds of them singletons; the top ten hold 8.2%. A note on this clone: What it binds is unknown.

V usage is TRBV5-1 and J usage is TRBJ1-6; D remains ambiguous. The TCR was taken from a woman aged 40 to 49 in good health and CMV-seropositive. Sequencing used PBMCs. CDR3 region: CASSGGVNSPLHF. Written as DNA, the CDR3 is TGCGCCAGCAGCGGCGGGGTCAATTCACCCCTCCACTTT.